The T cell receptor beta chain under discussion was sequenced for a study of blood T cell repertoires in COVID-19. In the study overall: The study drew acute and convalescent COVID-19 samples from the United States, Italy and Spain. T cells, B-cell-depleted T cells, or PBMCs provided the cDNA or gDNA that served as material.

Original methodology: Nucleated cell counts were estimated from reference gene primer amplification. Sequencing was performed with immunoSEQ multiplex PCR; in TCRdb, only in-frame clones are kept and a portion is missing. V, J and clone size are those of that table, while D and trimming were read from the DNA. The sample has about 200,000 clones, 85% to 90% seen once. In germline, CDR1 is MNHEY, CDR2 SVGEGT. The CDR3 is 15 residues long. V lost 5 bases to trimming and J lost 9 bases; unmatched junction nucleotides: 7. The sequencing input was peripheral blood. This receptor was taken from a man older than 75 with acute or convalescent COVID-19. The gene calls are TRBV6-2 or TRBV6-3 and TRBJ2-1; 13 nucleotides align to TRBD2. CDR3 nucleotides: TGTGCCAGCAGTCGGACTAGCGGGAGTATAGGTGAGCAGTTCTTC. Encoded protein: CASSRTSGSIGEQFF.